This note documents a single T cell receptor beta chain sequence. Its antigen is not known. The source of the sample is a study of cytomegalovirus exposure and HLA in healthy donors. Study results and caveats: The authors confirmed in vitro that a few CMV-associated chains were specific for CMV antigens. Later genetic work tied a missense DCLRE1C variant to beta-chain V and J trimming. An observed cluster of highly shared sequence variants was recorded as a likely sequencing artifact.

The PCR made use of 60 Vbeta and 13 Jbeta primers. Some clones are missing from TCRdb's copy, which holds only in-frame ones; the method was immunoSEQ multiplex PCR. This repertoire shows roughly 100,000 clones, approximately 85% found once; its top ten account for around 3.6%. V lost 3 bases, J lost 12 bases, and 11 bases lay in between. Germline V gives CDR1 GTSNPN, CDR2 SVGIG (reference sequence). The CDR3 sequence is 10 residues long. The V and J genes are TRBV30 and TRBJ1-2; possible D gene TRBD1, 5 bases. The TCR sequence derives from a man aged 25 to 45 in good health and CMV-seronegative. The specimen sequenced was PBMCs. The CDR3 spells CAWSSAGHTF. DNA of the CDR3: TGTGCCTGGAGCTCCGCGGGACACACCTTC.